A selection of T cell receptor beta chains follows, all from one sample in a study of blood T cells in healthy people across ages. TCRdb independently ran MiXCR on the 5' RACE reads; one entry per CDR3 protein. Among about a million distinct CDR3 sequences listed, 30% to 40% were seen once. The specimen was blood. The receptors here all came from a man aged 18-30 years in good health. Both conserved end residues are part of each CDR3. Each record gives: D gene, clone size, J gene, V gene, CDR3 protein, CDR3 DNA. The D gene is left open where the match is weak. Clone size is not always given. Where it is, it says once, few, many or a class for expanded clones.

>TRBD1|-|TRBJ1-1|TRBV29-1
CSVARTGVNAEAFF
TGCAGCGTCGCTAGGACAGGGGTGAACGCTGAAGCTTTCTTT
>-|few|TRBJ1-1|TRBV24-1
CATSDLRTGRPEAFF
TGTGCCACCAGTGATTTGCGGACGGGGCGCCCTGAAGCTTTCTTT
>-|-|TRBJ2-7|TRBV6-5
CASRDRPYNEQYF
TGTGCCAGCCGGGACCGACCCTACAATGAGCAGTACTTC
>TRBD1|few|TRBJ1-1|TRBV4-2
CASSQVRTGGVTEAFF
TGTGCCAGCAGCCAAGTGCGGACAGGGGGCGTCACTGAAGCTTTCTTT
>-|few|TRBJ1-2|TRBV20-1
CSAREPDSNYGYTF
TGCAGTGCTAGAGAGCCTGACAGTAACTATGGCTACACCTTC
>-|-|TRBJ1-1|TRBV28
CASSLIHEAFF
TGTGCCAGCAGTTTAATACATGAAGCTTTCTTT
>-|once|TRBJ2-3|TRBV10-3
CAISVRERTDTQYF
TGTGCCATCAGTGTGAGGGAGCGCACAGATACGCAGTATTTT
>-|-|TRBJ2-2|TRBV3-1
CASKPTVNTGELFF
TGTGCCAGCAAACCGACTGTGAACACCGGGGAGCTGTTTTTT
>TRBD2|many|TRBJ2-7|TRBV19
CASSRAPLAGSSYEQYF
TGTGCCAGTAGTCGGGCCCCACTAGCGGGGTCCTCCTACGAGCAGTACTTC
>-|many|TRBJ2-7|TRBV7-2
CASSSYNEQYF
TGTGCCAGCAGTTCCTACAATGAGCAGTACTTC
>-|once|TRBJ1-6|TRBV30
CAWRGGQGYSPLHF
TGTGCCTGGAGGGGGGGTCAAGGTTATTCACCCCTCCACTTT
>-|-|TRBJ1-4|TRBV25-1
CASSEYGARREKLFF
TGTGCCAGCAGTGAATATGGGGCTCGGCGGGAAAAACTGTTTTTT
>TRBD1|many|TRBJ1-2|TRBV27
CASSGDREENYGYTF
TGTGCCAGCAGTGGAGACAGGGAGGAAAACTATGGCTACACCTTC
>TRBD1|-|TRBJ2-2|TRBV4-2
CASSFRGTGDTGELFF
TGTGCCAGCAGCTTCAGAGGGACAGGGGACACCGGGGAGCTGTTTTTT
>TRBD2|-|TRBJ2-2|TRBV3-1
CASSRNTGGLTGELFF
TGTGCCAGCAGCCGAAATACGGGGGGACTGACCGGGGAGCTGTTTTTT
>-|-|TRBJ1-1|TRBV7-6
CASSLEASMNTEAFF
TGTGCCAGCAGCTTAGAGGCATCCATGAACACTGAAGCTTTCTTT